The rows below give T cell receptor beta chains drawn from one sample of a study of blood T cell repertoires in COVID-19. The table came from immunoSEQ multiplex PCR; TCRdb's copy has only in-frame clones and leaves some out. The sample includes more than 150,000 clones, around 80% of them seen just once. Sequenced material: peripheral blood. Source of these receptors: a woman aged 80 or over with active or convalescent COVID-19. The CDR3 runs from the conserved cysteine through the conserved F or W. The order of the fields is V gene, D gene, J gene, CDR3 length, clone size, CDR3 DNA, CDR3 protein. D genes are given only for firm matches. Only some rows state a clone size, as once, few, many or a class for expanded clones.

>TRBV4-2|TRBD1|TRBJ1-4|17|-
TGTGCCAGCAGCCAAACCTTAGGAGGGGACAGCCCTGAAAAACTGTTTTTT
CASSQTLGGDSPEKLFF
>TRBV7-9|-|TRBJ1-1|11|-
TGTGCCAGCAGCGCGACAGTTCGAGCTTTCTTT
CASSATVRAFF
>TRBV24-1|TRBD2|TRBJ2-1|16|-
TGTGCCACCAGTGGACCTAGACGGGGGGGCCCCAATGAGCAGTTCTTC
CATSGPRRGGPNEQFF
>TRBV2|TRBD1|TRBJ1-2|17|few
TGTGCCAGCAGTAGTAGCCTACGACAGGGACAGGACTATGGCTACACCTTC
CASSSSLRQGQDYGYTF
>TRBV10-2|-|TRBJ1-2|13|-
TGCGCCAGCAGTGATGGCAGGGACTATGGCTACACCTTC
CASSDGRDYGYTF
>TRBV28|-|TRBJ1-2|13|-
TGTGCCAGCAGTTTTTACGCTCGGGATGGCTACACCTTC
CASSFYARDGYTF
>TRBV5-6|-|TRBJ2-7|15|-
TGTGCCAGCAGCCGTTGGGGGCGGACATCCTACGAGCAGTACTTC
CASSRWGRTSYEQYF
>TRBV2|-|TRBJ2-5|11|-
TGTGCCAGCAGGGCCGCAGAGACCCAGTACTTC
CASRAAETQYF
>TRBV2|-|TRBJ1-3|16|few
TGTGCCAGCAGTACCAACAGGGCGGCTTATGGAAACACCATATATTTT
CASSTNRAAYGNTIYF
>TRBV21-1|-|TRBJ1-5|13|-
TGTGTCAACATACAGGGATTAAATCAGCCCCAGCATTTT
CVNIQGLNQPQHF
>TRBV1|-|TRBJ2-7|16|-
TGCACCAGCAGCCCACCCCTAGCGGGGGGATTCTACGAGCAGTACTTC
CTSSPPLAGGFYEQYF
>TRBV20-1|-|TRBJ1-1|10|-
TGCAGTGTGGGAGGGAGGCGATCTCCCTTT
CSVGGRRSPF
>TRBV15|-|TRBJ2-7|11|few
TGTGCCACCAGCAACAGGTACGAGCAGTACTTC
CATSNRYEQYF
>TRBV6-5|-|TRBJ1-4|12|-
TGTGCCAGCAGTTACTCGGGGGGAAAACTGTTTTTT
CASSYSGGKLFF
>TRBV19|TRBD1|TRBJ2-7|15|-
TGTGCCAGCCGCTCCCGCCGGACAGGGTTGAACGAGCAGTACTTC
CASRSRRTGLNEQYF
>TRBV2|-|TRBJ1-5|14|-
TGTGCCAGCAGTGTTAGGGGGTCAACTCAGCCCCAGCATTTT
CASSVRGSTQPQHF
>TRBV28|-|TRBJ2-7|13|-
TGTGCCAGCAGCCAGGACAGACTTCGGGAGCAGTACTTC
CASSQDRLREQYF
>TRBV9|TRBD1|TRBJ1-2|13|-
TGTGCCAGCAGCGTCAGGGGGTCCTATGGCTACACCTTC
CASSVRGSYGYTF
>TRBV7-2|-|TRBJ1-5|16|-
TGTGCCAGCAGCTATTCCGGGGGGTTATACAATCAGCCCCAGCATTTT
CASSYSGGLYNQPQHF
>TRBV4-1|TRBD2|TRBJ2-7|18|-
TGCGCCAGCAGCCATAGGGTCCTAGCGGGGGACCGAAGATACGAGCAGTACTTC
CASSHRVLAGDRRYEQYF
>TRBV2|TRBD1|TRBJ1-3|15|-
TGTGCCAGCAGTGGACAGGGGGCGCGGGGAAACACCATATATTTT
CASSGQGARGNTIYF
>TRBV4-3|TRBD1|TRBJ1-6|16|-
TGCGCCAGCAGCCAAGAGACAGGGGCCAAAGCTTCACCCCTCCACTTT
CASSQETGAKASPLHF
>TRBV5-5|-|TRBJ2-6|16|-
TGTGCCAGCAGCTTGCGACAGCCCTCTGGGGCCAACGTCCTGACTTTC
CASSLRQPSGANVLTF
>TRBV5-4|TRBD1|TRBJ1-2|14|-
TGTGCCAGCAGCTTTAACAGGGGGAACTATGGCTACACCTTC
CASSFNRGNYGYTF
>TRBV7-2|-|TRBJ1-2|12|-
TGTGCCAGCAGCTCTCCTCCGCTATTAATACGCTTC
CASSSPPLLIRF
>TRBV7-8|TRBD1|TRBJ2-7|14|-
TGTGCCAGCAGCCTTCGACAGGGGTGGTACGAGCAGTACTTC
CASSLRQGWYEQYF
>TRBV19|TRBD1|TRBJ2-7|14|-
TGTGCCAGTAGTCCCGGGACAGCCTTCTACGAGCAGTACTTC
CASSPGTAFYEQYF
>TRBV18|-|TRBJ1-1|14|-
TGTGCCAGCTCACCACCATTAGGGGGTACTGAAGCTTTCTTT
CASSPPLGGTEAFF
>TRBV7-2|TRBD1|TRBJ2-7|15|-
TGTGCCAGCAGTCAAGACCGGGACAGGGGCCACGAGCAGTACTTC
CASSQDRDRGHEQYF
>TRBV29-1|TRBD1|TRBJ1-6|13|-
TGCAGCGTGAGAACAGGGGTTAATTCACCCCTCCACTTT
CSVRTGVNSPLHF
>TRBV3-1/TRBV3-2|TRBD1|TRBJ2-2|15|-
TGTGCCAGCAGCCACCAGGGGGCAAACACCGGGGAGCTGTTTTTT
CASSHQGANTGELFF
>TRBV5-4|-|TRBJ2-3|14|once
TGTGCCAGCAGCGCTTACATAAGCACAGATACGCAGTATTTT
CASSAYISTDTQYF
>TRBV5-4|TRBD2|TRBJ2-1|14|-
TGTGCCAGTGGGCGGGCGGGGGAATACAATGAGCAGTTCTTC
CASGRAGEYNEQFF
>TRBV2|TRBD1|TRBJ1-4|16|-
TGTGCCAGCAGCTGGACAGGGGGGAGAACTAATGAAAAACTGTTTTTT
CASSWTGGRTNEKLFF
>TRBV9|TRBD2|TRBJ2-5|16|once
TGTGCCAGCAGCGCCCGGGGAGCGGGGTACCAAGAGACCCAGTACTTC
CASSARGAGYQETQYF
>TRBV12-3/TRBV12-4|-|TRBJ1-2|13|once
TGTGCCAGCAGTTTAGGCAGTTTCTATGGCTACACCTTC
CASSLGSFYGYTF
>TRBV6-5|TRBD1|TRBJ1-2|14|-
TGTGCCAGCAGTTACTCCCGGGACAGGGATGGCTACACCTTC
CASSYSRDRDGYTF